Below, one T cell receptor beta chain is given with its context. Its matching antigen is unknown. Germline assignment: CDR1 SGHVS and CDR2 FNYEAQ. J was trimmed by 4 bases and V by 5 bases; bases with no gene match: 6. The CDR3 covers 14 residues. This record comes from a study of cytomegalovirus exposure and HLA in healthy donors. General observations from the study: Most TCR beta V segments were productive about 90% or about 30% of the time in an earlier analysis. A likely sequencing artifact accounted for one observed cluster of highly shared sequence variants.

Primers for the PCR totalled 60 Vbeta and 13 Jbeta. Assay used: immunoSEQ multiplex PCR; TCRdb lists only in-frame clones, some missing. The repertoire holds roughly 120,000 clones, with around 78% as singletons. The material sequenced was PBMCs. V and J are TRBV7-6 and TRBJ2-3; TRBD1 matches at 7 bases. The TCR was taken from a man aged 40-50 years in good health and CMV-seronegative. The CDR3 reads CASSARGIADTQYF. CDR3 coding DNA: TGTGCCAGCAGCGCCAGGGGGATTGCAGATACGCAGTATTTT.